Following are 26 T cell receptor beta chains from one sample sequenced in a study of response to subunit inactivated influenza vaccine. TCRdb processed the RT-PCR reads anew with MiXCR; each CDR3 protein has one entry. The data show 550,000 to 800,000 distinct CDR3 sequences, about 15% seen once. Sequencing was performed on PBMCs from blood, taken 14 to 15 days before vaccination. All receptors come from a man aged 50 to 59 who received an inactivated influenza vaccine.

The CDR3 coding sequence is TGTGCCAGCAGCCAATCCCAGGCAGATACGCAGTATTTT. It codes for CASSQSQADTQYF. The rearrangement links TRBV16 to TRBJ2-3; no firm D call. Germline loops: CDR1 KGHSY, CDR2 FQNENV. With 0 bases removed from V and 4 bases from J, the gap between germline ends came to 5 bases. The length of the CDR3 is 13 residues. Looking up the rest from reference TRBV16 and TRBJ2-3 gives the full variable domain: GEEVAQTPKHLVRGEGQKAKLYCAPIKGHSYVFWYQQVLKNEFKFLISFQNENVFDETGMPKERFSAKCLPNSPCSLEIQATKLEDSAVYFCASSQSQADTQYFGPGTRLTVL.

The chain joins TRBV6-1 to TRBJ1-6; maybe TRBD1 (5 bases). In germline, CDR1 is MNHNS, CDR2 SASEGT. The CDR3 contains 14 residues. V was trimmed by 7 bases and J by 10 bases, leaving 17 bases between them. The CDR3 DNA sequence: TGTGCCAGCAAGACAGCCGAGGTTTTATCACCCCTCCACTTT. Translated: CASKTAEVLSPLHF.

This clonotype was counted between two and nine times. The chain combines TRBV21-1 with TRBJ1-5. TRBV21-1 is marked as a pseudogene. This CDR3 spans 20 amino acids. The CDR3 spells CASSKRSRAATLDSNQPQHF. CDR3 nucleotide sequence: TGTGCCAGCAGCAAAAGAAGTCGGGCAGCCACTCTGGATAGCAATCAGCCCCAGCATTTT.

The V gene is TRBV19, the J gene TRBJ2-2; 10 bases match TRBD2. There are 12 residues in the CDR3. V trimming: 11 bases; J trimming: 7 bases; junction bases outside the gene matches: 4. In germline, CDR1 is LNHDA, CDR2 SQIVND (reference sequence). The CDR3: CALAGGYGELFF. The CDR3 bases are TGTGCCTTAGCGGGAGGATACGGGGAGCTGTTTTTT. Full variable domain (missing parts from reference TRBV19 and TRBJ2-2): DGGITQSPKYLFRKEGQNVTLSCEQNLNHDAMYWYRQDPGQGLRLIYYSQIVNDFQKGDIAEGYSVSREKKESFPLTVTSAQKNPTAFYLCALAGGYGELFFGEGSRLTVL.

The J gene is TRBJ1-1, the V gene TRBV11-2; 7 bases line up with TRBD1. The CDR3 runs 15 residues. Trimming took 5 bases from V and 4 from J; bases not matched to a gene: 10. The germline V gene has CDR1 SGHAT and CDR2 FQNNGV. In nucleotides, the CDR3 is TGTGCCAGCAGCACCACAGGGGCGGCGGGCACTGAAGCTTTCTTT. This sequence encodes CASSTTGAAGTEAFF.

This rearrangement joins TRBV20-1 to TRBJ2-7; 8 nucleotides match TRBD1. The J segment lost 3 bases and the V segment lost 2 bases, leaving 12 bases of the junction unmatched. Germline CDR1 and CDR2: DFQATT and SNEGSKA (reference sequence). The CDR3 is made up of 16 amino acids. CDR3 nucleotide sequence: TGCAGTGCTAGACCCGAGATAGACAGGGGATTCTACGAGCAGTACTTC. It specifies CSARPEIDRGFYEQYF.

This clonotype has just a few counts. This chain uses TRBV7-2 with TRBJ2-1; weak D call: TRBD1 (6 bases). Trimming removed 5 bases at V and 4 bases at J, with 15 bases between. This CDR3 is built from 15 residues. Germline V gene sequence: CDR1 SGHTA, CDR2 FQGNSA. CDR3 DNA: TGTGCCAGCAGCACGACAGGTAGGGGTTACAATGAGCAGTTCTTC. This codes for CASSTTGRGYNEQFF.

The gene calls are TRBV12-3 or TRBV12-4 and TRBJ1-5; no clear D. This CDR3 comprises 13 residues. With 6 bases removed from V and 9 bases from J, the gap between germline ends came to 15 bases. The CDR3 DNA reads TGTGCCAGCAGCAAGACGGTTTTGGTGCCCCAGCATTTT. This sequence encodes CASSKTVLVPQHF.

This rearrangement joins TRBV29-1 to TRBJ2-7, with D perhaps matching TRBD2 (6 bases). The CDR3 length is 16 residues. In germline, CDR1 is SQVTM, CDR2 ANQGSEA. Trimming took off 7 bases at V and 0 bases at J, with 22 bases between the two ends. Here the CDR3 reads CSALGVVAESSYEQYF. Written as DNA, the CDR3 is TGCAGCGCCCTAGGGGTCGTAGCGGAGAGCTCCTACGAGCAGTACTTC.

The sample holds a few counts of this clonotype. In DNA, the CDR3 is TGTGCCAGCAGCCAAGATCCGGGACAGGGGGATTCACCCCTCCACTTT. The encoded protein is CASSQDPGQGDSPLHF. The rearrangement joins TRBV3-1 to TRBJ1-6, with 11 bases fitting TRBD1. The ends lost 0 bases at V and 8 bases at J; junction bases unmatched: 3. Germline CDR1 reads LGHDT; CDR2 reads YNNKEL (reference sequence). The CDR3 loop spans 16 amino acids.

V usage is TRBV20-1 and J usage is TRBJ1-2; D gene ambiguous. The germline CDR1 and CDR2 sequences are DFQATT and SNEGSKA (reference sequence). With 3 bases removed from V and 8 bases from J, the gap between germline ends came to 10 bases. The CDR3 runs to 11 residues. The CDR3 sequence: CSARESVGYTF. CDR3 coding DNA: TGCAGTGCTAGGGAGAGTGTAGGCTACACCTTC.

This rearrangement joins TRBV11-2 to TRBJ2-7; TRBD2 matches at 11 bases. The V gene's germline CDR1 is SGHAT and CDR2 FQNNGV. Germline trimming cut 1 base from V and 5 bases from J; bases unmatched to any gene: 13. The CDR3 length is 18 residues. The CDR3 DNA is TGTGCCAGCAGCTTAGGCCCCGAGCTAGCGGGAGGAAGAAACGAGCAGTACTTC. This codes for CASSLGPELAGGRNEQYF.

The chain carries TRBV12-3 or TRBV12-4 and TRBJ2-2; 8 bases agree with TRBD2. This CDR3 spans 14 amino acids. Losses at the gene ends were 8 bases for V and 6 bases for J; bases not matched to a gene: 8. CDR3 sequence: CASRRGGTAGELFF. CDR3 nucleotides: TGTGCCAGCCGCCGGGGGGGAACGGCCGGGGAGCTGTTTTTT.

This clonotype was found a few times. This chain links TRBV7-9 with TRBJ2-2; D might be TRBD2 (6 bases). Germline-derived CDR1 and CDR2 are SEHNR and FQNEAQ (reference sequence). This CDR3 contains 16 residues. The V and J ends lost 4 bases and 4 bases respectively, with 16 bases between them. The CDR3 region has the DNA TGTGCCAGCAGCTCTCTCCTGGGGGGATCCACCGGGGAGCTGTTTTTT. Residues: CASSSLLGGSTGELFF.

This chain connects TRBV3-1 to TRBJ2-1, with D unresolved. Between the trimmed V and J ends, which lost 1 base and 8 bases, there was a span of 9 bases. The CDR3 consists of 13 residues. The germline V gene has CDR1 LGHDT and CDR2 YNNKEL (reference sequence). DNA for the CDR3: TGTGCCAGCAGCCAAGTAGGACCTGATGAGCAGTTCTTC. Translating it yields CASSQVGPDEQFF.

In this sample, this clonotype turned up a few times. This chain uses TRBV11-1 with TRBJ2-2, with 14 bases that match TRBD2. The germline CDR1 and CDR2 sequences are SGHAT and FQDESV (reference sequence). Unmatched junction bases numbered 9, after V lost 5 bases and J lost 4 bases. The CDR3 spans 18 residues. CDR3 region: CASSAPRTSGRSTGELFF. The CDR3 DNA is TGTGCCAGCAGCGCTCCCCGGACTAGCGGGAGGTCCACCGGGGAGCTGTTTTTT. Looking up the rest from reference TRBV11-1 and TRBJ2-2 gives the full variable domain: EAEVAQSPRYKITEKSQAVAFWCDPISGHATLYWYRQILGQGPELLVQFQDESVVDDSQLPKDRFSAERLKGVDSTLKIQPAELGDSAMYLCASSAPRTSGRSTGELFFGEGSRLTVL.

The gene calls are TRBV5-1 and TRBJ2-4; no clear D gene. The germline V and J ends were trimmed by 1 base and 5 bases, with 10 bases remaining between them. Germline V gene sequence: CDR1 SGHRS, CDR2 YFSETQ. CDR3 length equals 14 residues. The CDR3 reads CASSLIGGQNIQYF. The CDR3 DNA reads as TGCGCCAGCAGCTTGATTGGCGGTCAAAACATTCAGTACTTC.

The chain couples TRBV11-2 to TRBJ2-5, with D possibly TRBD1 on 5 matching bases. Germline V gene sequence: CDR1 SGHAT, CDR2 FQNNGV. This CDR3 spans 15 amino acids. With 1 base removed from V and 5 bases from J, the gap between germline ends came to 14 bases. This CDR3 is CASSLGTRVRETQYF. The CDR3, as DNA: TGTGCCAGCAGCTTAGGGACCAGGGTTAGGGAGACCCAGTACTTC.

In its sample, this clonotype was seen many times. The chain recombines TRBV2 with TRBJ2-3, with 13 positions matching TRBD2. The CDR3 contains 20 residues. The V gene's germline CDR1 is SNHLY and CDR2 FYNNEI. Trimming at V came to 7 bases and at J to 0 bases, leaving 16 bases not matched to a gene. In nucleotides, the CDR3 is TGTGCCAGCAATTCCTTTCTCTCGGGGACTAGCGGGACAAGCACAGATACGCAGTATTTT. Translating it yields CASNSFLSGTSGTSTDTQYF.

This clonotype was counted a few times. The chain uses TRBV20-1 and TRBJ2-5; a weak D match, TRBD2 (6 bases). The germline V and J ends were trimmed by 5 bases and 2 bases, with 18 bases remaining between them. There are 15 residues in the CDR3. In germline, CDR1 is DFQATT, CDR2 SNEGSKA (reference sequence). CDR3 coding DNA: TGCAGTGCTGGGCCAAACTACGGGACTCAAGAGACCCAGTACTTC. Translated, it gives CSAGPNYGTQETQYF.

This clonotype was counted only a few times. The gene calls are TRBV20-1 and TRBJ2-3, with D unclear. Trimming cost V 6 bases and J 0 bases, with 10 bases left between them. Per the germline V gene, CDR1 is DFQATT and CDR2 is SNEGSKA (reference sequence). CDR3 length equals 13 residues. DNA for the CDR3: TGCAGTGCCAAGGCGGTTAGCACAGATACGCAGTATTTT. It encodes CSAKAVSTDTQYF.

This clonotype was detected only a few times. V and J are TRBV4-2 and TRBJ1-5; a weak D match, TRBD1 (6 bases). This CDR3 spans 17 amino acids. Trimming pared 0 bases from V and 5 bases from J, leaving 17 bases between. Germline CDR1 and CDR2: LGHNA and YNFKEQ. As DNA, the CDR3 is TGTGCCAGCAGCCAAGATTCCCCAGGGGCCGGATATCAGCCCCAGCATTTT. Translation: CASSQDSPGAGYQPQHF.

The chain couples TRBV11-2 to TRBJ1-2; 9 bases line up with TRBD1. Germline CDR1 SGHAT, CDR2 FQNNGV. This CDR3 is built from 15 residues. V gave up 2 bases and J gave up 3 bases; unmatched junction bases: 4. The CDR3 DNA reads TGTGCCAGCAGCTTAAGCGGACAGGGGTACTATGGCTACACCTTC. Amino acid sequence: CASSLSGQGYYGYTF.

CDR3 amino acids: CASSQEWGPDTQYF. CDR3 DNA sequence: TGCGCCAGCAGCCAAGAATGGGGGCCGGATACGCAGTATTTT. The chain recombines TRBV4-1 with TRBJ2-3; maybe TRBD1 (6 bases). Germline V gene data show CDR1 as MGHRA and CDR2 as YSYEKL. This CDR3 spans 14 amino acids. Trimming removed 0 bases from V and 6 bases from J, with 10 bases in between.

V gene TRBV20-1 combines with J gene TRBJ2-7; 9 bases agree with TRBD1. The J segment lost 3 bases and the V segment lost 6 bases, leaving 15 bases of the junction unmatched. CDR1 is DFQATT and CDR2 is SNEGSKA in the germline V gene (reference sequence). This CDR3 contains 16 residues. CDR3 sequence reads: CSASFTQDRGIYEQYF. The CDR3 DNA sequence: TGCAGTGCCAGCTTTACCCAGGACAGGGGAATCTACGAGCAGTACTTC.

This chain joins TRBV2 and TRBJ2-7; D gene unclear. The germline V gene encodes CDR1 SNHLY and CDR2 FYNNEI. V lost 2 bases to trimming and J lost 2 bases, with 4 bases between them. The CDR3 is 12 residues long. CDR3 in DNA: TGTGCCAGCAGTGAATGGACCTACGAGCAGTACTTC. It yields the protein CASSEWTYEQYF. The full variable domain, its missing parts supplied by reference TRBV2 and TRBJ2-7, is EPEVTQTPSHQVTQMGQEVILRCVPISNHLYFYWYRQILGQKVEFLVSFYNNEISEKSEIFDDQFSVERPDGSNFTLKIRSTKLEDSAMYFCASSEWTYEQYFGPGTRLTVT.